The clone carrying this T cell receptor (beta chain) has a single count. In the authors' methods: Estimated nucleated cell counts came from reference gene primer amplification. Generated by immunoSEQ multiplex PCR, the TCRdb table keeps only in-frame clones and is missing some. The DNA gave D and trimming, while V, J and clone size come from that table. The table records about 370,000 clones, 70% to 90% of them present only once. The germline gives CDR1 LNHDA, CDR2 SQIVND (reference sequence). Trimming stripped 1 base from V and 4 bases from J, with 22 bases between. This CDR3 has 18 residues. The data were obtained in a study of blood T cell repertoires in COVID-19. Study at large: T cells, B-cell-depleted T cells, or PBMCs provided the cDNA or gDNA that served as material.

Seattle researchers signed up patients amid active infection and tracked them longitudinally. This TCR was sampled from a woman aged 30 to 39 with COVID-19, enrolled during active disease. The chain carries TRBV19 and TRBJ1-1, with D maybe TRBD1 (6 bases). The sequencing input was peripheral blood. The CDR3 coding sequence is TGTGCCAGTAGTATAGCCCCTATACGGACAGCCCTAGGCACTGAAGCTTTCTTT. Translating it yields CASSIAPIRTALGTEAFF.